The entry that follows covers one TCR beta chain sequence. This sample was taken from a study of T cell responses to AZD1222 COVID-19 vaccine. Study details: Some second doses came at about 4 weeks and others at about 12 weeks; these were pooled.

Clones were read by immunoSEQ multiplex PCR, and TCRdb kept only the in-frame ones, dropping some. The table includes about 93,000 clones, approximately 86% detected once. Trimming removed 0 bases at V and 0 bases at J, with 8 bases between. From germline, CDR1 is MNHEY and CDR2 SVGAGI. The CDR3 totals 15 residues. The sample consisted of peripheral blood, taken on day 0 of AZD1222 vaccination. This TCR came from an adult in good health. This chain uses TRBV6-5 with TRBJ1-1; no firm D call. CDR3 DNA sequence: TGTGCCAGCAGTTACTCGTGGAACTTGAACACTGAAGCTTTCTTT. Amino acids: CASSYSWNLNTEAFF.